Listed below are T cell receptor beta chains from one sample, sequenced in a study of beta chain features in type 1 diabetes. The assay was immunoSEQ multiplex PCR, and TCRdb's table has in-frame clones only and misses some. The profile shows a few hundred thousand clones, 30% of them singletons. The specimen was naive CD4+ T cells from blood. The receptors shown here come from a man younger than 30 in good health. The CDR3 runs from the conserved cysteine through the conserved F or W. D genes are given only for firm matches. Where a row states a size, it is once, few, many or the class of an expanded clone; other rows omit it.

>TRBD1|few|TRBV30|TRBJ2-7
CANSDRDVYEQYF
TGTGCCAACAGTGACAGGGATGTCTACGAGCAGTACTTC
>-|-|TRBV30|TRBJ2-7
CAWSVLGQAVYEQYF
TGTGCCTGGAGTGTACTCGGACAAGCCGTTTACGAGCAGTACTTC
>-|-|TRBV7-9|TRBJ2-7
CASSPTGTYPYEQYF
TGTGCCAGCAGTCCAACCGGGACATACCCCTACGAGCAGTACTTC
>-|-|TRBV9|TRBJ2-6
CASSVFHSGANVLTF
TGTGCCAGCAGCGTATTCCACTCTGGGGCCAACGTCCTGACTTTC
>-|-|TRBV7-9|TRBJ2-3
CASSFRGWGTDTQYF
TGTGCCAGCAGCTTCAGAGGGTGGGGCACAGATACGCAGTATTTT
>TRBD2|-|TRBV7-2|TRBJ2-3
CASSVASGGDTQYF
TGTGCCAGTTCAGTGGCTAGCGGAGGGGATACGCAGTATTTT
>TRBD2|few|TRBV9|TRBJ2-1
CASSVLADHSYNEQFF
TGTGCCAGCAGCGTACTAGCGGACCACTCCTACAATGAGCAGTTCTTC
>-|-|TRBV2|TRBJ2-1
CASSEAGRASYNEQFF
TGTGCCAGCAGTGAAGCGGGGCGGGCCTCCTACAATGAGCAGTTCTTC
>-|few|TRBV29-1|TRBJ2-3
CSSGWSDTQYF
TGCAGCTCCGGGTGGTCCGATACGCAGTATTTT
>TRBD2|-|TRBV25-1|TRBJ2-7
CASSPGLAGSDEQYF
TGTGCCAGCAGCCCGGGACTAGCGGGATCAGACGAGCAGTACTTC
>TRBD1|-|TRBV14|TRBJ1-3
CASSLMRTGAGNTIYF
TGTGCCAGCAGCCTAATGAGGACAGGGGCTGGAAACACCATATATTTT
>-|few|TRBV15|TRBJ2-5
CATSRDLRAETQYF
TGTGCCACCAGCAGAGATTTGAGAGCAGAGACCCAGTACTTC
>-|-|TRBV7-9|TRBJ2-1
CASSFQTARKNEQFF
TGTGCCAGCAGCTTCCAGACAGCGAGGAAGAATGAGCAGTTCTTC
>-|-|TRBV5-1|TRBJ2-7
CASSLVAGKAYEQYF
TGCGCCAGCAGCTTGGTGGCAGGGAAGGCCTACGAGCAGTACTTC
>TRBD1|-|TRBV7-2|TRBJ2-2
CASSLEQGSGELFF
TGTGCCAGCAGCTTAGAACAGGGGTCCGGGGAGCTGTTTTTT
>-|few|TRBV6-1|TRBJ2-1
CASSEAGDEQFF
TGTGCCAGCAGTGAAGCGGGTGATGAGCAGTTCTTC
>-|-|TRBV7-8|TRBJ2-1
CASSLFNEQFF
TGTGCCAGCAGCTTATTCAATGAGCAGTTCTTC
>-|-|TRBV29-1|TRBJ1-1
CSVGDGHTEAFF
TGCAGCGTTGGTGACGGTCACACTGAAGCTTTCTTT
>TRBD1|-|TRBV30|TRBJ1-5
CAWSRVGTDNQPQHF
TGTGCCTGGAGTCGGGTGGGGACAGACAATCAGCCCCAGCATTTT
>-|few|TRBV30|TRBJ2-3
CAWSVQVRNTQYF
TGTGCCTGGAGTGTACAGGTCAGGAATACGCAGTATTTT
>-|-|TRBV18|TRBJ2-7
CASSSGGSWQQYF
TGTGCCAGCTCATCCGGAGGGTCTTGGCAGCAGTACTTC
>TRBD1|-|TRBV30|TRBJ2-1
CAWSGQGNNEQFF
TGTGCCTGGTCCGGACAGGGTAACAATGAGCAGTTCTTC
>-|-|TRBV15|TRBJ2-1
CATSPEGLITTYNEQFF
TGTGCCACCAGCCCTGAGGGCCTTATCACGACCTACAATGAGCAGTTCTTC
>-|-|TRBV18|TRBJ2-7
CASSPPSSLEQYF
TGTGCCAGCTCACCACCGTCCAGTCTGGAGCAGTACTTC
>-|-|TRBV5-4|TRBJ2-2
CASSLTGRAGELFF
TGTGCCAGCAGCTTGACCGGCCGCGCCGGGGAGCTGTTTTTT
>-|-|TRBV11-2|TRBJ2-5
CASSLVGYQETQYF
TGTGCCAGCAGCTTAGTTGGCTACCAAGAGACCCAGTACTTC
>TRBD1|few|TRBV30|TRBJ1-1
CAWRDREYTEAFF
TGTGCCTGGAGGGACAGGGAGTACACTGAAGCTTTCTTT